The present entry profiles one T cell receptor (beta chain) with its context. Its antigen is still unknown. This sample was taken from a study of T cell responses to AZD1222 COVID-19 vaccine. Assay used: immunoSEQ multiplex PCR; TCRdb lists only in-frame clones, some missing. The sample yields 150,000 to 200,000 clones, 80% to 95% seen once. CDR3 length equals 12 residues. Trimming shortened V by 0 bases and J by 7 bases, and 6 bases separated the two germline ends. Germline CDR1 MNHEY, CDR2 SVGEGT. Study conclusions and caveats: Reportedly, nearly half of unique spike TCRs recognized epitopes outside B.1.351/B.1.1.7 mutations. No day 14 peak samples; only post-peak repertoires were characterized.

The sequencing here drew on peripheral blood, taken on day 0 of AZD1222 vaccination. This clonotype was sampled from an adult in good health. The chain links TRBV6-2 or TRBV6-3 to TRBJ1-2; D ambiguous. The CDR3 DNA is TGTGCCAGCAGTTACTCGGCGGGTGGCTACACCTTC. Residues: CASSYSAGGYTF.